Reported below is one TCR beta chain. Its target is unknown. This specimen belongs to a study of beta chain features in type 1 diabetes. About the study: Across the samples, roughly 98 million sorted cells were examined in total. Whole-study findings and limits: Because the template was cDNA, high-expressing cells might be over-represented. VDJ junctions from patients with type 1 diabetes contained fewer insertions and more deletions.

Sorted CD4+ subsets: naive, central memory, regulatory, stem cell-like memory (CD45RO/CCR7/CD25/CD127/CD95/CD27 panel). The V gene's germline CDR1 is SGHRS and CDR2 YFSETQ. There are 13 residues in the CDR3. Trimming left V 4 bases short and J 4 bases short, with 11 bases between. Since all of the isolated RNA was reverse transcribed, expressed TCRB transcripts were what got sequenced. Sequenced by immunoSEQ multiplex PCR; TCRdb stores in-frame clones only, minus some. The sample records hundreds of thousands of clones, roughly 14% being singletons. Source material: naive CD4+ T cells from blood. This clonotype was sampled from a man aged 30-40 years in good health. The chain carries TRBV5-1 and TRBJ1-1; possible D gene TRBD1, 5 bases. CDR3 loop: CASSHDGGTEAFF. The DNA of the CDR3 is TGCGCCAGCAGCCATGATGGGGGCACTGAAGCTTTCTTT.